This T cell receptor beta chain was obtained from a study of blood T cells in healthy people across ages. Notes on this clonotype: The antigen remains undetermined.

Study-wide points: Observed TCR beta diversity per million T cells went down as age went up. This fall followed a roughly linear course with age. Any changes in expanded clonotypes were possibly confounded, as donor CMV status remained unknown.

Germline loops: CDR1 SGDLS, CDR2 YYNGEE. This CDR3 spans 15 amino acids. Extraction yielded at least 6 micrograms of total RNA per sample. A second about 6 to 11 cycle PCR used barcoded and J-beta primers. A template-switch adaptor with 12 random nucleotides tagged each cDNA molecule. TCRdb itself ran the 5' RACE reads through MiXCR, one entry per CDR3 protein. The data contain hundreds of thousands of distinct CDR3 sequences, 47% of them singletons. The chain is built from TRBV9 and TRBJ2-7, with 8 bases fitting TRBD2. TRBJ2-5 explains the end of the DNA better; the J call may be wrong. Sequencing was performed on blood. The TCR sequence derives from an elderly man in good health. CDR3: CASSAWTSPQETQYF. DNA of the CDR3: TGTGCCAGCAGCGCCTGGACTAGCCCACAAGAGACCCAGTACTTC.